Each of the 28 T cell receptor beta chains below was sequenced from the same sample in a study of CD8+ T cells in alopecia areata. This sample's treatment: oral pan-JAK inhibitor, 5-10 mg twice daily. Extracted RNA was reverse transcribed into cDNA, the sequencing template. Generated by immunoSEQ multiplex PCR, the TCRdb table keeps only in-frame clones and is missing some. The sample lists some 170,000 clones; 58% were seen once. The material was CD4+ T cells sorted from blood, obtained between weeks 55 and 65, from a patient treated with tofacitinib. These receptors all stem from a human donor with alopecia areata.

This clone appeared a few times. The CDR3 nucleotides are TGTGCCAGCACCGCGGGGGCCTCGAGGGATGAGCAGTTCTTC. Translated, it gives CASTAGASRDEQFF. This rearrangement joins TRBV18 to TRBJ2-1; TRBD2 might be the D (7 bases). This CDR3 has 14 amino acids. Deletions cut 8 bases from V and 8 bases from J, with 19 bases between. Germline V gene sequence: CDR1 KGHSH, CDR2 LQKENI.

The chain links TRBV10-2 to TRBJ1-5, with D hard to call. This CDR3 comprises 14 residues. CDR1 is WSHSY, CDR2 SAAADI, per germline. V lost 0 bases and J lost 4, with 7 bases in between. The CDR3, as DNA: TGCGCCAGCAGTGAGTCTGGGATAAATCAGCCCCAGCATTTT. Amino acid sequence: CASSESGINQPQHF.

The chain uses TRBV10-3 and TRBJ1-1; 8 nucleotides match TRBD1. This CDR3 contains 17 residues. Germline values: CDR1 ENHRY, CDR2 SYGVKD. V shed 10 bases, J shed 1 base, and the junction held 17 bases outside the gene matches. This chain's CDR3 is CATTLGPWTGRNTEAFF. The CDR3 nucleotides are TGTGCCACCACACTTGGGCCGTGGACAGGGCGGAACACTGAAGCTTTCTTT.

The chain has TRBV27 and TRBJ1-2; D gene unclear. The CDR3 totals 16 residues. Per the germline V gene, CDR1 is MNHEY and CDR2 is SMNVEV (reference sequence). V was clipped by 5 bases and J by 4 bases, with 20 bases between them. CDR3: CASSALWTETIYGYTF. The CDR3, as DNA: TGTGCCAGCAGTGCCTTGTGGACGGAGACAATCTATGGCTACACCTTC.

V gene TRBV2 combines with J gene TRBJ1-2; 7 nucleotides agree with TRBD1. The CDR3 extends over 14 amino acids. The ends lost 6 bases at V and 7 bases at J; junction bases unmatched: 11. CDR1 and CDR2 (germline): SNHLY, FYNNEI. The CDR3 sequence is CASRGDSVKSGYTF. CDR3 DNA: TGTGCCAGCAGGGGGGACAGCGTAAAGAGTGGCTACACCTTC.

The chain carries TRBV7-9 and TRBJ2-5, with D unresolved. Deletions cut 4 bases from V and 5 bases from J, with 5 bases between. The CDR3 runs to 11 residues. Germline V CDR1 and CDR2: SEHNR, FQNEAQ (reference sequence). CDR3 coding DNA: TGTGCCAGCAGCTCGGTGGAGACCCAGTACTTC. Translated, it gives CASSSVETQYF.

This clone was seen only once. V gene TRBV7-2 combines with J gene TRBJ2-7; weak D call: TRBD1 (5 bases). V was trimmed by 1 base and J by 1 base, leaving 14 bases between them. The length of the CDR3 is 16 residues. Germline CDR1 reads SGHTA; CDR2 reads FQGNSA. This chain's CDR3 is CASSLVSDSRSYEQYF. The CDR3 region has the DNA TGTGCCAGCAGCTTAGTCTCCGACAGCCGGTCCTACGAGCAGTACTTC.

The rearrangement uses TRBV29-1 and TRBJ2-5; 8 bases match TRBD2. This CDR3 region has 16 residues. Germline V gene lookup returns CDR1 SQVTM and CDR2 ANQGSEA. With V trimmed by 0 bases and J by 5 bases, 11 bases remained unmatched. The DNA for the CDR3 is TGCAGCGTTGAAGACAGGGTAGCACCGGGAGGGGAGACCCAGTACTTC. Encoded protein: CSVEDRVAPGGETQYF.

This chain joins TRBV2 and TRBJ2-7, with 7 bases identical to TRBD1. The CDR3 is 15 residues long. With V trimmed by 8 bases and J by 3 bases, 13 bases remained unmatched. The germline CDR1 and CDR2 sequences are SNHLY and FYNNEI. The CDR3 DNA sequence: TGTGCCAGCCGTAGCCGGGACAGAGGAGGCTACGAGCAGTACTTC. Encoded protein: CASRSRDRGGYEQYF.

The chain's CDR3 is CASSAQVQTNEKLFF. CDR3 nucleotide sequence: TGTGCCAGCAGCGCCCAAGTTCAGACTAATGAAAAACTGTTTTTT. The chain has TRBV11-2 and TRBJ1-4; no definite D call. Trimming took off 5 bases at V and 2 bases at J, with 12 bases between the two ends. CDR1 and CDR2 (germline): SGHAT, FQNNGV. This CDR3 has 15 amino acids.

V usage is TRBV30 and J usage is TRBJ1-1; D possibly corresponds to TRBD1 (5 bases). With 2 bases removed from V and 5 bases from J, the gap between germline ends came to 12 bases. CDR1 is GTSNPN and CDR2 is SVGIG in the germline V gene (reference sequence). The CDR3 contains 13 residues. The CDR3 DNA reads TGTGCCTGGAGTACGGGGCAGAGGACTGAAGCTTTCTTT. It translates to CAWSTGQRTEAFF.

The V call is TRBV30, the J call TRBJ1-2; TRBD1 matches at 7 bases. Germline V gene lookup returns CDR1 GTSNPN and CDR2 SVGIG (reference sequence). This CDR3 contains 15 residues. Germline trimming cut 1 base from V and 7 bases from J; bases unmatched to any gene: 12. The CDR3 sequence: CAWSARDRGISGYTF. The DNA of the CDR3 is TGTGCCTGGAGTGCCCGGGACAGAGGGATTAGTGGCTACACCTTC.

This clone was picked up a small number of times. This chain connects TRBV29-1 to TRBJ2-7; perhaps TRBD2 as D (5 bases). The CDR3 spans 16 residues. The germline V and J ends were trimmed by 3 bases and 2 bases, with 20 bases remaining between them. Germline V gives CDR1 SQVTM, CDR2 ANQGSEA. CDR3 residues: CSVDSGRGLSTYEQYF. As DNA, the CDR3 is TGCAGCGTTGACTCGGGTAGAGGGCTTTCCACCTACGAGCAGTACTTC.

V gene TRBV5-1 combines with J gene TRBJ2-5; 7 bases agree with TRBD2. The CDR3 loop spans 12 amino acids. CDR1 is SGHRS, CDR2 YFSETQ, per germline. V lost 5 bases and J lost 3; bases outside the gene matches: 1. The CDR3 sequence is CASRRGEETQYF. The CDR3, as DNA: TGCGCCAGCAGACGGGGGGAAGAGACCCAGTACTTC.

In its sample, this clone was seen a few times. The chain carries TRBV15 and TRBJ1-2; D call uncertain. V lost 1 base, J lost 3 bases, and 6 bases lay in between. Germline V gene lookup returns CDR1 LNHNV and CDR2 YYDKDF (reference sequence). The CDR3 is 13 residues long. The CDR3 coding sequence is TGTGCCACCAGCAGAGGGGTGGACTATGGCTACACCTTC. This gives the protein CATSRGVDYGYTF.

The table lists this clone with many counts. The V and J genes are TRBV19 and TRBJ1-2; D gene uncertain. Germline V gives CDR1 LNHDA, CDR2 SQIVND (reference sequence). V was shortened by 3 bases and J by 6 bases, with 14 bases between the two germline ends. The CDR3 runs 14 residues. CDR3 sequence (DNA): TGTGCCAGTAGTATCAAGGGTGATGGCAATGGCTACACCTTC. Translation: CASSIKGDGNGYTF.

J is TRBJ1-2 and V is TRBV25-1; D gene uncertain. Germline V gene lookup returns CDR1 MGHDK and CDR2 SYGVNS. Trimming took off 1 base at V and 4 bases at J, with 10 bases between the two ends. This CDR3 region has 14 residues. CDR3 nucleotides: TGTGCCAGCAGTGAATCGGGTGTAAGCTATGGCTACACCTTC. Protein: CASSESGVSYGYTF.

The V gene is TRBV27, the J gene TRBJ1-2; no reliable D call. The CDR3 is 14 amino acids. CDR1 and CDR2 from the germline V gene are MNHEY and SMNVEV (reference sequence). Trimming cost V 6 bases and J 5 bases, with 16 bases left between them. The CDR3 is CASRDPTPGYGYTF. The CDR3 nucleotides read TGTGCCAGCAGAGACCCTACCCCGGGGTATGGCTACACCTTC.

The V gene is TRBV27, the J gene TRBJ2-3; 8 nucleotides line up with TRBD2. Germline V gene lookup returns CDR1 MNHEY and CDR2 SMNVEV (reference sequence). The ends lost 3 bases at V and 4 bases at J; junction bases unmatched: 6. This CDR3 has 15 residues. CDR3 DNA sequence: TGTGCCAGCAGTTTCTTAGCGGGGAGGCCAGATACGCAGTATTTT. Translating it yields CASSFLAGRPDTQYF.

The chain is built from TRBV30 and TRBJ1-4; no definite D call. Deletions cut 5 bases from V and 8 bases from J, with 12 bases between. Looked up from germline, CDR1 is GTSNPN and CDR2 is SVGIG (reference sequence). The CDR3 covers 12 residues. DNA of the CDR3: TGTGCCTGGGGAAGAGGTGCCGAAAAACTGTTTTTT. It is translated as CAWGRGAEKLFF.

This clone was picked up a small number of times. The chain is built from TRBV5-1 and TRBJ2-3; the match to TRBD1 covers 9 bases. The V gene's germline CDR1 is SGHRS and CDR2 YFSETQ. This CDR3 is built from 16 residues. Losses at the gene ends were 1 base for V and 5 bases for J; bases not matched to a gene: 8. CDR3 sequence: CASSLFGDRVGDTQYF. CDR3 DNA: TGCGCCAGCAGCTTGTTTGGGGACAGGGTCGGAGATACGCAGTATTTT.

The chain joins TRBV7-9 to TRBJ1-2; no reliable D call. The CDR3 spans 15 residues. V was clipped by 4 bases and J by 0 bases, with 12 bases between them. The germline gives CDR1 SEHNR, CDR2 FQNEAQ (reference sequence). CDR3 nucleotides: TGTGCCAGCAGCTCACGGAACAGCTCTAACTATGGCTACACCTTC. This gives the protein CASSSRNSSNYGYTF.

The CDR3 nucleotides are TGTGCCTGGAGTGTAGGTGACGGCTACACCTTC. It encodes CAWSVGDGYTF. The V gene is TRBV30, the J gene TRBJ1-2; no clear D gene. The CDR3 spans 11 residues. Deletions cut 0 bases from V and 8 bases from J, with 7 bases between. Germline V gene data show CDR1 as GTSNPN and CDR2 as SVGIG (reference sequence).

This sequence joins TRBV29-1 and TRBJ2-5; TRBD1 agrees at 11 bases. This CDR3 region has 16 residues. CDR1 and CDR2 from the germline V gene are SQVTM and ANQGSEA. The ends lost 5 bases at V and 5 bases at J; junction bases unmatched: 13. CDR3 region: CSVPSGQGAARETQYF. The CDR3, as DNA: TGCAGCGTTCCCTCCGGACAGGGGGCCGCGAGGGAGACCCAGTACTTC.

The V and J genes are TRBV5-1 and TRBJ2-3; D perhaps matches TRBD1 (6 bases). Trimming left V 2 bases short and J 1 base short, with 11 bases between. Germline loops: CDR1 SGHRS, CDR2 YFSETQ. CDR3 length: 15 residues. The CDR3 DNA reads TGCGCCAGCAGCTTCGTACAGGGCGGCACAGATACGCAGTATTTT. It codes for CASSFVQGGTDTQYF.

The chain recombines TRBV29-1 with TRBJ2-5; D gene uncertain. CDR3 length: 11 amino acids. Germline values: CDR1 SQVTM, CDR2 ANQGSEA. Trimming left V 7 bases short and J 4 bases short, with 10 bases between. CDR3 in amino acids: CSASLRETQYF. The CDR3 DNA reads as TGCAGCGCCAGTCTCCGAGAGACCCAGTACTTC.

CDR3 nucleotides: TGTGCCAGCAGCCACACTAGTTCTGGGGCCAACGTCCTGACTTTC. It codes for CASSHTSSGANVLTF. This chain links TRBV7-9 with TRBJ2-6, with D possibly being TRBD2 (5 bases). CDR3 length: 15 amino acids. Trimming left V 5 bases short and J 1 base short, with 9 bases between. From germline, CDR1 is SEHNR and CDR2 FQNEAQ (reference sequence).

The gene calls are TRBV20-1 and TRBJ2-7; 9 bases are shared with TRBD1. Germline V CDR1 and CDR2: DFQATT, SNEGSKA (reference sequence). J lost 12 bases, V lost 6 bases, and 9 bases had no gene match. The CDR3 has 11 amino acids. Here the CDR3 reads CSAYRGRLMYF. The CDR3 bases are TGCAGTGCCTACAGGGGGCGATTGATGTACTTC.